The 27 T cell receptor beta chains given below trace back to one sample, sequenced in a study of shared clonotypes between healthy human individuals. Using immunoSEQ multiplex PCR, the repertoire was profiled, and TCRdb retains in-frame clones only, with some absent. The sample lists around 2.1 million clones, around 93% occurring once. The naive CD8 population came from CD45RO-negative cells selected for CCR7, without terminally differentiated effector memory CD45RA+ cells. The source material was naive CD8+ T cells from PBMCs. Source of these receptors: a man younger than 35 in good health. Some clones in this sample may be carry-over from other donors' samples.

The rearrangement joins TRBV7-9 to TRBJ2-1; 7 bases are a match to TRBD2. Germline CDR1 reads SEHNR; CDR2 reads FQNEAQ (reference sequence). The CDR3 is made up of 14 amino acids. The V and J ends lost 1 base and 5 bases, in that order; junction bases with no gene match: 2. CDR3: CASSLDGTNNEQFF. Written as DNA, the CDR3 is TGTGCCAGCAGCTTAGACGGGACTAACAATGAGCAGTTCTTC.

CDR3 loop: CSVEKDGQRDEQFF. For the CDR3, the DNA is TGCAGCGTTGAAAAAGACGGGCAACGGGATGAGCAGTTCTTC. The chain uses TRBV29-1 and TRBJ2-1, with no clear D. Trimming left V 2 bases short and J 8 bases short, with 16 bases between. Looked up from germline, CDR1 is SQVTM and CDR2 is ANQGSEA. The CDR3 runs 14 residues.

This rearrangement joins TRBV27 to TRBJ2-7; 9 bases fit TRBD1. Looked up from germline, CDR1 is MNHEY and CDR2 is SMNVEV (reference sequence). Trimming at V came to 5 bases and at J to 6 bases, leaving 11 bases not matched to a gene. The CDR3 sequence is 15 residues long. This CDR3 is CASSRDRDRVSEQYF. The CDR3 region has the DNA TGTGCCAGCAGTCGAGACCGGGACAGGGTGAGCGAGCAGTACTTC.

The chain is built from TRBV19 and TRBJ2-2, with a tentative D call TRBD1 (6 bases). Germline-derived CDR1 and CDR2 are LNHDA and SQIVND (reference sequence). Trimming removed 4 bases from V and 0 bases from J, with 21 bases in between. This CDR3 spans 19 amino acids. CDR3 in amino acids: CASSTPQPSWGPNTGELFF. In nucleotides, the CDR3 is TGTGCCAGTAGTACACCCCAACCCTCGTGGGGGCCGAACACCGGGGAGCTGTTTTTT.

The chain recombines TRBV28 with TRBJ2-3; D is ambiguous. CDR1 and CDR2 (germline): MDHEN, SYDVKM. Trimming took off 6 bases at V and 0 bases at J, with 19 bases between the two ends. This CDR3 spans 17 amino acids. CDR3 nucleotides: TGTGCCAGCAGCCTTACGCGGCCGAGAAGGAGCACAGATACGCAGTATTTT. It yields the protein CASSLTRPRRSTDTQYF.

The rearrangement links TRBV15 to TRBJ2-7, with unresolved D. With 1 base removed from V and 2 bases from J, the gap between germline ends came to 12 bases. The germline V gene encodes CDR1 LNHNV and CDR2 YYDKDF (reference sequence). The CDR3 spans 15 residues. CDR3 nucleotide sequence: TGTGCCACCAGCAGAGGCCCCCAGGACCCCTACGAGCAGTACTTC. This gives the protein CATSRGPQDPYEQYF.

This chain joins TRBV2 and TRBJ2-1; D uncertain. V was shortened by 3 bases and J by 6 bases, with 9 bases between the two germline ends. Germline V gene lookup returns CDR1 SNHLY and CDR2 FYNNEI. This CDR3 has 13 amino acids. DNA for the CDR3: TGTGCCAGCAGTGACTTATCAGGCAATGAGCAGTTCTTC. Translating gives CASSDLSGNEQFF.

The V call is TRBV13, the J call TRBJ1-3; D not resolved. Trimming left V 5 bases short and J 4 bases short, with 18 bases between. This CDR3 is 16 amino acids long. The germline V gene encodes CDR1 PRHDT and CDR2 FYEKMQ (reference sequence). The CDR3 DNA sequence: TGTGCCAGCAGCCTAATGACCGGGGTTCGAGGAAACACCATATATTTT. It codes for CASSLMTGVRGNTIYF.

The rearrangement joins TRBV9 to TRBJ2-2; 8 nucleotides line up with TRBD2. CDR3 length: 14 residues. Per germline, CDR1 SGDLS and CDR2 YYNGEE. V shed 1 base, J shed 4 bases, and the junction held 0 bases outside the gene matches. The CDR3 DNA is TGTGCCAGCAGCGTAAGCGGGAGCACCGGGGAGCTGTTTTTT. Translation gives CASSVSGSTGELFF.

This chain connects TRBV10-3 to TRBJ2-5; 11 nucleotides line up with TRBD2. This CDR3 spans 15 amino acids. With 3 bases clipped from V and 5 bases from J, the junction kept 5 bases outside the gene matches. CDR1 is ENHRY, CDR2 SYGVKD, per germline. CDR3 in amino acids: CAISERLAGTETQYF. The CDR3 coding sequence is TGTGCCATCAGTGAAAGACTAGCGGGGACGGAGACCCAGTACTTC.

The gene calls are TRBV28 and TRBJ2-6, with D tentatively TRBD2 (5 bases). CDR1 and CDR2 (germline): MDHEN, SYDVKM. This CDR3 region has 14 residues. The V end lost 2 bases, the J end lost 9 bases, and 11 bases lay between the germline ends. The CDR3 DNA is TGTGCCAGCAGTTTACTGAGGGCAGGCAACGTCCTGACTTTC. It yields the protein CASSLLRAGNVLTF.

V is TRBV4-3 and J is TRBJ2-2; D possibly corresponds to TRBD1 (5 bases). The germline V and J ends were trimmed by 0 bases and 2 bases, with 10 bases remaining between them. The CDR3 has 16 amino acids. Germline CDR1 and CDR2: LGHNA and YSLEER. The CDR3 region has the DNA TGCGCCAGCAGCCAAGATGGGCAGGGCAACACCGGGGAGCTGTTTTTT. It translates to CASSQDGQGNTGELFF.

The J gene is TRBJ1-4, the V gene TRBV5-6; 9 bases are a match to TRBD1. V gave up 4 bases and J gave up 0 bases; unmatched junction bases: 7. This CDR3 is 17 amino acids long. From germline, CDR1 is SGHDT and CDR2 YYEEEE. The CDR3: CASSRDREGATNEKLFF. The DNA of the CDR3 is TGTGCCAGCAGCCGGGACAGGGAAGGAGCAACTAATGAAAAACTGTTTTTT.

The chain joins TRBV19 to TRBJ1-1; TRBD1 is a possible D gene (6 bases). Trimming took off 5 bases at V and 3 bases at J, with 10 bases between the two ends. Per germline, CDR1 LNHDA and CDR2 SQIVND (reference sequence). The CDR3 extends over 13 amino acids. The CDR3 is CASSPDRHTEAFF. The CDR3 nucleotides read TGTGCCAGTAGTCCTGACAGGCACACTGAAGCTTTCTTT.

Points on this clone: Other nucleotide sequences in the sample specify the same CDR3. The chain uses TRBV5-5 and TRBJ1-5; 7 bases are a match to TRBD1. The junction had 0 bases not matched to a gene; V was cut back by 2 bases and J by 4 bases. The CDR3 contains 13 residues. Germline V gene lookup returns CDR1 SGHKS and CDR2 YYEKEE (reference sequence). This chain's CDR3 is CASSLQGNQPQHF. CDR3 nucleotides: TGTGCCAGCAGCTTACAGGGGAATCAGCCCCAGCATTTT.

This clone appeared a single time. The genes are TRBV13 and TRBJ2-1; 9 bases align to TRBD2. The CDR3 length is 16 residues. The V gene's germline CDR1 is PRHDT and CDR2 FYEKMQ (reference sequence). Trimming cost V 3 bases and J 3 bases; bases outside gene matches: 6. This CDR3 reads CASSFPTSGDYNEQFF. CDR3 DNA sequence: TGTGCCAGCAGCTTTCCGACTAGCGGAGACTACAATGAGCAGTTCTTC.

This clone was seen a handful of times. The V gene is TRBV27, the J gene TRBJ1-1; weak D call: TRBD1 (6 bases). Trimming left V 6 bases short and J 4 bases short, with 18 bases between. The CDR3 is made up of 15 amino acids. CDR1 and CDR2 (germline): MNHEY, SMNVEV (reference sequence). The CDR3 nucleotides are TGTGCCAGCAGCCTTACAGGGACCTTGAGCACTGAAGCTTTCTTT. It specifies CASSLTGTLSTEAFF.

This clone was picked up one time. The chain combines TRBV4-3 with TRBJ2-2; 13 bases match TRBD2. The CDR3 has 19 residues. J gave up 6 bases and V 4 bases, and 14 bases lay outside the gene matches. CDR1 is LGHNA and CDR2 is YSLEER in the germline V gene. The CDR3 sequence is CASSPTGLAGAPPPGELFF. The CDR3 bases are TGCGCCAGCAGCCCCACTGGACTAGCGGGAGCCCCACCCCCCGGGGAGCTGTTTTTT.

About this clone itself: At the DNA level, this CDR3 is encoded by other sequences in the same sample as well. V and J are TRBV18 and TRBJ2-7, with TRBD2 matching 12 bases. There are 14 residues in the CDR3. Germline values: CDR1 KGHSH, CDR2 LQKENI. After removal of 6 bases from V and 0 bases from J, the junction contained 0 bases not matched to a gene. The CDR3 nucleotides read TGTGCCAGCTCGACTAGCGGGAGCTCCTACGAGCAGTACTTC. Amino acids: CASSTSGSSYEQYF.

The V gene is TRBV4-1, the J gene TRBJ2-3; D is uncertain. CDR1 and CDR2 from the germline V gene are MGHRA and YSYEKL. Trimming pared 3 bases from V and 1 base from J, leaving 11 bases between. This CDR3 comprises 15 residues. The CDR3, as DNA: TGCGCCAGCAGCCAGGCCTGGGCAGGCACAGATACGCAGTATTTT. Its translation is CASSQAWAGTDTQYF.

This rearrangement joins TRBV11-2 to TRBJ2-1, with no clear D. The CDR3 extends over 13 amino acids. The germline V gene has CDR1 SGHAT and CDR2 FQNNGV. The V end lost 2 bases, the J end lost 7 bases, and 9 bases lay between the germline ends. CDR3 in DNA: TGTGCCAGCAGCTTATATGGGCAGAATGAGCAGTTCTTC. It codes for CASSLYGQNEQFF.

V and J are TRBV25-1 and TRBJ1-1; a weak D match, TRBD1 (6 bases). There are 12 residues in the CDR3. The germline V gene has CDR1 MGHDK and CDR2 SYGVNS. V lost 2 bases and J lost 7, with 8 bases in between. The CDR3 reads CASSEQGNEAFF. The CDR3 bases are TGTGCCAGCAGTGAACAGGGGAATGAAGCTTTCTTT.

The rearrangement links TRBV7-9 to TRBJ2-7, with TRBD1 matching 8 bases. The J segment lost 3 bases and the V segment lost 4 bases, leaving 8 bases of the junction unmatched. The germline V gene encodes CDR1 SEHNR and CDR2 FQNEAQ (reference sequence). This CDR3 is built from 15 residues. Here the CDR3 reads CASSSRTGLGYEQYF. In DNA form, the CDR3 reads TGTGCCAGCAGCTCCAGGACAGGGCTTGGCTACGAGCAGTACTTC.

The rearrangement links TRBV15 to TRBJ1-4; the D is unclear. CDR1 and CDR2 (germline): LNHNV, YYDKDF (reference sequence). Trimming removed 1 base from V and 8 bases from J, with 14 bases in between. The length of the CDR3 is 15 residues. DNA for the CDR3: TGTGCCACCAGCAGAGGCCAGGAACCTAGGGAAAAACTGTTTTTT. The encoded protein is CATSRGQEPREKLFF.

The J gene is TRBJ2-1, the V gene TRBV28; perhaps TRBD2 as D (6 bases). This CDR3 has 16 residues. Germline V gives CDR1 MDHEN, CDR2 SYDVKM. The ends were cut back, 4 bases at V and 0 bases at J, with 13 bases in the middle. This CDR3 is CASSWAREDSYNEQFF. The CDR3 nucleotides are TGTGCCAGCAGTTGGGCGCGGGAAGACTCCTACAATGAGCAGTTCTTC.

The chain links TRBV4-3 to TRBJ2-2; D might be TRBD1 (5 bases). Germline lookup yields CDR1 LGHNA and CDR2 YSLEER. V was pared by 0 bases and J by 0 bases, with 8 bases between. There are 16 residues in the CDR3. DNA of the CDR3: TGCGCCAGCAGCCAAGATTGGACAACGAACACCGGGGAGCTGTTTTTT. Its translation is CASSQDWTTNTGELFF.

The chain combines TRBV5-1 with TRBJ2-7, with no clear D. This CDR3 has 13 amino acids. V was cut by 1 base and J by 3 bases, with 8 bases left in between. Germline V gene sequence: CDR1 SGHRS, CDR2 YFSETQ. This CDR3 reads CASSLPAIYEQYF. The CDR3, as DNA: TGCGCCAGCAGCTTGCCGGCAATCTACGAGCAGTACTTC.